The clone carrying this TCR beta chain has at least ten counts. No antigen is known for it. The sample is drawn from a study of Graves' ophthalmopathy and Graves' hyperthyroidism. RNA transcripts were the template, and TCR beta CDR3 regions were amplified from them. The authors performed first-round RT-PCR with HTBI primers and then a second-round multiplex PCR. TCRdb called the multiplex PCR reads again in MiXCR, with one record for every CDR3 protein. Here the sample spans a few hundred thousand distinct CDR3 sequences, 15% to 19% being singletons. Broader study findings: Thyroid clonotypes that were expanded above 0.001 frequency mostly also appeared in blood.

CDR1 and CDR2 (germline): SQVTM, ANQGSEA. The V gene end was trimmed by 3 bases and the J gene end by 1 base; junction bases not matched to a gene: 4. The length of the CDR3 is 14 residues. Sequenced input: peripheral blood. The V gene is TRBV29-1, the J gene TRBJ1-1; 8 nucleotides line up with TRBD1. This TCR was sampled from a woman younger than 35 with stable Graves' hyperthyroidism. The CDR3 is CSVERGTGNTEAFF. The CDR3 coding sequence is TGCAGCGTTGAGCGGGGGACAGGGAACACTGAAGCTTTCTTT.